This entry lists 21 T cell receptor beta chains sequenced from one sample in a study of blood T cells in healthy people across ages. A second PCR of roughly 7 to 11 cycles used a sample-barcoded 5' primer and a J-beta primer mix. TCRdb recomputed calls from the 5' RACE reads with MiXCR, one row per CDR3 protein. The sample carries 550,000 to 750,000 distinct CDR3 sequences, 20% to 25% recorded once. Sequencing was done on a sample of blood. The receptors originated from a man aged 70 or older in good health.

This chain links TRBV5-1 with TRBJ2-5, with 7 bases aligning to TRBD1. The tail of the sequence fits TRBJ2-7 better, so the J call may be wrong. This CDR3 is 15 amino acids long. Germline CDR1 and CDR2: SGHRS and YFSETQ. This chain's CDR3 is CASSLGQVGFNEQYF. The CDR3 region has the DNA TGCGCCAGCAGCCTCGGACAGGTAGGGTTCAACGAGCAGTACTTC.

This clonotype was detected only once. Because it lacks the conserved phenylalanine or tryptophan at the end, this CDR3 is likely a read error. This chain links TRBV3-1 with TRBJ1-4; perhaps TRBD1 as D (5 bases). The V gene's germline CDR1 is LGHDT and CDR2 YNNKEL (reference sequence). Trimming removed 1 base from V and 8 bases from J, with 11 bases in between. CDR3 size: 14 residues. In DNA, the CDR3 is TGTGCCAGCAGCCAAGCCGGGGCAGTCGAAAAACTGTTTCTT. This encodes CASSQAGAVEKLFL.

This clonotype came up a few times. The chain is built from TRBV5-6 and TRBJ1-1, with D perhaps matching TRBD1 (5 bases). Germline CDR1 reads SGHDT; CDR2 reads YYEEEE. The CDR3 is 13 amino acids. V lost 4 bases and J lost 4, with 11 bases in between. CDR3 nucleotides: TGTGCCAGCAGCAGAGGGGTCCTCACTGAAGCTTTCTTT. Protein sequence: CASSRGVLTEAFF.

This sequence joins TRBV5-5 and TRBJ2-5; D might be TRBD2 (6 bases). The J call may be in error: the DNA end matches TRBJ2-1 better. The CDR3 sequence is 14 residues long. Germline CDR1 and CDR2: SGHKS and YYEKEE (reference sequence). The CDR3 spells CASSFAMDYLGQFF. The CDR3 DNA reads as TGTGCCAGCAGTTTCGCCATGGACTATTTAGGGCAGTTCTTC.

The V and J genes are TRBV5-4 and TRBJ2-1; 8 positions agree with TRBD2. The CDR3 spans 18 residues. Germline CDR1 SGHNT, CDR2 YYREEE (reference sequence). J gave up 2 bases and V 2 bases, and 12 bases lay outside the gene matches. CDR3 in DNA: TGTGCCAGCAGCTTAGGACTACTAGCGGAGGGGCCCTACAATGAGCAGTTCTTC. It translates to CASSLGLLAEGPYNEQFF.

The V gene is TRBV4-1, the J gene TRBJ1-2; D gene uncertain. CDR3 length: 15 residues. Germline values: CDR1 MGHRA, CDR2 YSYEKL. The ends were cut back, 0 bases at V and 4 bases at J, with 12 bases in the middle. CDR3 DNA sequence: TGCGCCAGCAGCCAAGAAGTCTCACTGAGCTATGGCTACACCTTC. Protein: CASSQEVSLSYGYTF.

The J gene is TRBJ1-3, the V gene TRBV6-5; D not resolved. Germline CDR1 is MNHEY and CDR2 is SVGAGI. The CDR3 is made up of 13 amino acids. Trimming stripped 6 bases from V and 1 base from J, with 7 bases between. The CDR3 here is CASSQDSGNTIYF. The CDR3 nucleotides are TGTGCCAGCAGCCAGGATTCTGGAAACACCATATATTTT.

The CDR3 DNA reads as TGCGCCAGCAGGCAGGGTAACTACGAGCAGTACTTC. It translates to CASRQGNYEQYF. The chain couples TRBV5-1 to TRBJ2-7; weak D call: TRBD1 (5 bases). Germline V gene sequence: CDR1 SGHRS, CDR2 YFSETQ. This CDR3 is built from 12 residues. V was pared by 5 bases and J by 3 bases, with 9 bases between. Full variable domain (rest looked up from reference TRBV5-1 and TRBJ2-7): KAGVTQTPRYLIKTRGQQVTLSCSPISGHRSVSWYQQTPGQGLQFLFEYFSETQRNKGNFPGRFSGRQFSNSRSEMNVSTLELGDSALYLCASRQGNYEQYFGPGTRLTVT.

This clonotype has only a few counts. V gene TRBV6-5 combines with J gene TRBJ2-2; 10 nucleotides align to TRBD1. The V and J ends lost 5 bases and 7 bases, in that order; junction bases with no gene match: 4. CDR1 is MNHEY, CDR2 SVGAGI, per germline. The CDR3 is made up of 14 amino acids. This CDR3 reads CASSTTGGIGELFF. For the CDR3, the DNA is TGTGCCAGCAGTACGACAGGGGGCATCGGGGAGCTGTTTTTT.

The chain has TRBV7-9 and TRBJ2-7; TRBD2 agrees at 12 bases. Germline assignment: CDR1 SEHNR and CDR2 FQNEAQ (reference sequence). Trimming took 1 base from V and 3 from J; bases not matched to a gene: 4. CDR3 length equals 16 residues. This CDR3 is CASSLDGLAGYYEQYF. CDR3 sequence (DNA): TGTGCCAGCAGCTTAGACGGACTAGCGGGGTACTACGAGCAGTACTTC.

The chain is built from TRBV20-1 and TRBJ2-3, with TRBD2 matching 8 bases. V gave up 4 bases and J gave up 2 bases; unmatched junction bases: 2. The CDR3 is 13 residues long. Germline V CDR1 and CDR2: DFQATT, SNEGSKA (reference sequence). The CDR3 coding sequence is TGCAGTGCTAATAGCGGGAACACAGATACGCAGTATTTT. This encodes CSANSGNTDTQYF.

A few counts support this clonotype. This rearrangement joins TRBV20-1 to TRBJ1-2; TRBD1 matches 7 bases. Germline CDR1 DFQATT, CDR2 SNEGSKA (reference sequence). The CDR3 has 11 residues. The CDR3 DNA is TGCAGCTCAGGGGGGAATTATGGCTACACCTTC. Translated: CSSGGNYGYTF.

This clonotype has only a few counts. The junction differs from germline at one of its ends, possibly a read error. This chain uses TRBV7-7 with TRBJ2-1; TRBD2 is a possible D gene (5 bases). This CDR3 region has 15 residues. Germline V gives CDR1 SSHAT, CDR2 FNYEAQ (reference sequence). DNA of the CDR3: TGTGCTAGCAGCCTAGCATACAGCTCCTACAATGAGCAGTTCTTC. As protein: CASSLAYSSYNEQFF. Filled out from reference TRBV7-7 and TRBJ2-1, the complete variable domain reads GAGVSQSPRYKVTKRGQDVTLRCDPISSHATLYWYQQALGQGPEFLTYFNYEAQPDKSGLPSDRFSAERPEGSISTLTIQRTEQRDSAMYRCASSLAYSSYNEQFFGPGTRLTVL.

This clonotype has a handful of counts. The chain carries TRBV20-1 and TRBJ1-2; D might be TRBD1 (5 bases). CDR1 is DFQATT and CDR2 is SNEGSKA in the germline V gene (reference sequence). This CDR3 is 13 amino acids long. Trimming cost V 7 bases and J 2 bases, with 14 bases left between them. The DNA for the CDR3 is TGCAGTGTATTGGGACGTCGGAACTATGGCTACACCTTC. This encodes CSVLGRRNYGYTF.

This clonotype has more than one count but fewer than ten. The rearrangement joins TRBV28 to TRBJ2-5, with a possible D match to TRBD2 (6 bases). V was pared by 0 bases and J by 2 bases, with 13 bases between. The CDR3 length is 16 residues. Germline lookup yields CDR1 MDHEN and CDR2 SYDVKM. The CDR3 spells CASSLWVRRAQETQYF. CDR3 coding DNA: TGTGCCAGCAGTTTATGGGTGCGGAGGGCGCAAGAGACCCAGTACTTC.

This clonotype showed up many times. The gene calls are TRBV21-1 and TRBJ2-1; no check of the table's D call, TRBD2, against the DNA was made. TRBV21-1 counts as a pseudogene. This CDR3 comprises 11 residues. The CDR3, as DNA: TGTGCCAGCAGCGGGCCGGGACTAGCGCTCTTC. Residues: CASSGPGLALF.

The chain employs TRBV6-1 and TRBJ1-5; TRBD1 might be the D (5 bases). Germline V gene sequence: CDR1 MNHNS, CDR2 SASEGT. The CDR3 totals 15 residues. V was pared by 4 bases and J by 6 bases, with 16 bases between. CDR3 DNA sequence: TGTGCCAGCAGTGGAGCGGTTGGGGGTCCTCAGCCCCAGCATTTT. Amino acids: CASSGAVGGPQPQHF.

In this sample, this clonotype turned up a few times. The J gene is TRBJ2-1, the V gene TRBV25-1, with D perhaps assigned TRBD1 or TRBD2 (5 bases each). CDR3 length equals 15 residues. Germline CDR1 reads MGHDK; CDR2 reads SYGVNS. Trimming cost V 7 bases and J 5 bases, with 18 bases left between them. The CDR3 loop reads CASMVSRGPNNEQFF. CDR3 DNA: TGTGCCAGCATGGTTAGCCGGGGACCGAACAATGAGCAGTTCTTC.

This chain links TRBV19 with TRBJ1-4; D uncertain. The germline V and J ends were trimmed by 2 bases and 8 bases, with 3 bases remaining between them. The CDR3 sequence is 11 residues long. The germline V gene has CDR1 LNHDA and CDR2 SQIVND (reference sequence). CDR3 loop: CASSIMEKLFF. For the CDR3, the DNA is TGTGCCAGTAGTATAATGGAAAAACTGTTTTTT.

The chain uses TRBV15 and TRBJ2-1, with D hard to call. This CDR3 is 12 amino acids long. V lost 4 bases to trimming and J lost 8 bases, with 9 bases between them. Germline assignment: CDR1 LNHNV and CDR2 YYDKDF (reference sequence). CDR3 nucleotides: TGTGCCACCAGCAAACCTTGGGATGAGCAGTTCTTC. Residues: CATSKPWDEQFF. Based on the CDR3 plus reference TRBV15 and TRBJ2-1, the full variable domain is DAMVIQNPRYQVTQFGKPVTLSCSQTLNHNVMYWYQQKSSQAPKLLFHYYDKDFNNEADTPDNFQSRRPNTSFCFLDIRSPGLGDTAMYLCATSKPWDEQFFGPGTRLTVL.

This clonotype was seen a few times. The rearrangement uses TRBV30 and TRBJ2-1; 11 bases map to TRBD2. J lost 0 bases, V lost 0 bases, and 10 bases had no gene match. Germline CDR1 GTSNPN, CDR2 SVGIG (reference sequence). The CDR3 has 19 residues. CDR3 nucleotide sequence: TGTGCCTGGAGTGTCTGGACTAGCGGGCTATCGAGCTCCTACAATGAGCAGTTCTTC. The encoded protein is CAWSVWTSGLSSSYNEQFF.